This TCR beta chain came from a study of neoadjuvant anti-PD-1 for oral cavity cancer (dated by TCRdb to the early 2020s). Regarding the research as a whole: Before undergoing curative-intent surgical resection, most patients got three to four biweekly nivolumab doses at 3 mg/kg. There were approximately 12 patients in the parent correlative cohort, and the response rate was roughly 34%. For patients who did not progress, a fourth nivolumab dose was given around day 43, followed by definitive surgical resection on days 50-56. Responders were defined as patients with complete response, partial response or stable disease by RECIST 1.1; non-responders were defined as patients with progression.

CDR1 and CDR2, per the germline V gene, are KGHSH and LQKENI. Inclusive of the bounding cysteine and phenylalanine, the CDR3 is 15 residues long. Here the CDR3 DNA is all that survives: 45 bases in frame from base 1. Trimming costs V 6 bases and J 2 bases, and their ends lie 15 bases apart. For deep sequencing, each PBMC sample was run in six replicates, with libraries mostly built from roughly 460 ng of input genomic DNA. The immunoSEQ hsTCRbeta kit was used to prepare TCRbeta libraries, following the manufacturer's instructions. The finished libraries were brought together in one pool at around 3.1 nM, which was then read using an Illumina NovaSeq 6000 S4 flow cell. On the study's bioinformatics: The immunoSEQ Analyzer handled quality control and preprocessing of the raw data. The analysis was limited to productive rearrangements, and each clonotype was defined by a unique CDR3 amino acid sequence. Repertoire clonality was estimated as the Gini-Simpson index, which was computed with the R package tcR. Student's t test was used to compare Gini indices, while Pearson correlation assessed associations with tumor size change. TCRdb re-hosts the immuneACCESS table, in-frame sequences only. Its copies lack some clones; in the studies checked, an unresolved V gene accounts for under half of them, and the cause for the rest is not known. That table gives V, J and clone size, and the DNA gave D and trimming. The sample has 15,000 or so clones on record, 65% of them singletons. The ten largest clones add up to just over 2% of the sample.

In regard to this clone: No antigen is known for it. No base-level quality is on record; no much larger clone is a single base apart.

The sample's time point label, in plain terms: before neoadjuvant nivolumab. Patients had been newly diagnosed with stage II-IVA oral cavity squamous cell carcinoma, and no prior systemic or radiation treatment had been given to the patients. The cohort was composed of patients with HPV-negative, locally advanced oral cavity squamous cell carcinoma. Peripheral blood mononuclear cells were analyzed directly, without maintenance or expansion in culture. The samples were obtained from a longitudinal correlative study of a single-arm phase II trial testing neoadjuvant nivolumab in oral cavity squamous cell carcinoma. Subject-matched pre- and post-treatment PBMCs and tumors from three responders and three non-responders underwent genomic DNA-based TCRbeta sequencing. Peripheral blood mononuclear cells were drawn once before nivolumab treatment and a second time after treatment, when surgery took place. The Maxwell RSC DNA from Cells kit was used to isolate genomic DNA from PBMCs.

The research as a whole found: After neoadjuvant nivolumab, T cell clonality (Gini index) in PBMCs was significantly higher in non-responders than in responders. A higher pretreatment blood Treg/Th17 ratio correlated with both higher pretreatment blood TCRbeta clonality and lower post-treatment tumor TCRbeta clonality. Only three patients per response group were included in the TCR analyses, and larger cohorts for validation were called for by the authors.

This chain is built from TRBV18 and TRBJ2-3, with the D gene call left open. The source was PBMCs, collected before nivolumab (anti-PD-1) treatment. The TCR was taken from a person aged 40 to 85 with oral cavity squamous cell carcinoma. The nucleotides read TGTGCCAGCTCCCTGGGCCAGTTGGCCACAGATACGCAGTATTTT. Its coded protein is CASSLGQLATDTQYF.